The clone carrying this TCR beta chain was seen only once. Its antigen is as yet unknown. Its ends do not fully match the called genes, so a read error is possible. This specimen belongs to a study of cytomegalovirus exposure and HLA in healthy donors. Findings and limits, study-wide: Usually a TCR sequence was rare, but some public TCRs were found in many donors. TCR beta V segments were, for the most part, productive about 90% or about 30% of the time in an earlier analysis. A reported reduction in N-insertions relative to the 666-donor mean was seen in an Asian-associated ancestry cluster in a later analysis.

This CDR3 spans 15 amino acids. The germline CDR1 and CDR2 sequences are SEHNR and FQNEAQ (reference sequence). Although they were nominally healthy when sampled, donors likely had unrecorded immune exposures. The PCR was carried out with 60 Vbeta primers and 13 Jbeta primers. Sequencing was performed with immunoSEQ multiplex PCR; in TCRdb, only in-frame clones are kept and a portion is missing. The sample consists of around 280,000 clones, 70% to 90% of them appearing once. The sequencing input was PBMCs. The gene calls are TRBV7-9 and TRBJ2-7, with 9 positions matching TRBD2. The sequence was obtained from a woman between 18 and 29 years old in good health and CMV-seronegative. The CDR3 DNA reads TGTTCCAGCAGCTTATTCGGCGGGGGGGTCTACGAGCAGTACTTC. Translation gives CSSSLFGGGVYEQYF.